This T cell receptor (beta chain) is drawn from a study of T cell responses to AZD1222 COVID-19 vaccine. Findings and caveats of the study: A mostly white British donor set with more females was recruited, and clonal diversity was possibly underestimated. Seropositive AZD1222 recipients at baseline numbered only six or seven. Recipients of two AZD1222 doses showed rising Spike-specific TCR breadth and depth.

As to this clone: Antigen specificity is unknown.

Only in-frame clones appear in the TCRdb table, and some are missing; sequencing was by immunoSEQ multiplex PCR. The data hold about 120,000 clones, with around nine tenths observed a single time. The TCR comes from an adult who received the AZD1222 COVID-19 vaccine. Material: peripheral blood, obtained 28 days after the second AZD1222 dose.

The DNA of the CDR3 is TGTGCCAGCTCACCGCAGGGGAGCACTGAAGCTTTCTTT. This gives the protein CASSPQGSTEAFF. V gene TRBV18 combines with J gene TRBJ1-1; D possibly corresponds to TRBD1 (6 bases). Germline V gene data show CDR1 as KGHSH and CDR2 as LQKENI. V was trimmed by 3 bases and J by 4 bases, leaving 9 bases between them. This CDR3 comprises 13 residues.